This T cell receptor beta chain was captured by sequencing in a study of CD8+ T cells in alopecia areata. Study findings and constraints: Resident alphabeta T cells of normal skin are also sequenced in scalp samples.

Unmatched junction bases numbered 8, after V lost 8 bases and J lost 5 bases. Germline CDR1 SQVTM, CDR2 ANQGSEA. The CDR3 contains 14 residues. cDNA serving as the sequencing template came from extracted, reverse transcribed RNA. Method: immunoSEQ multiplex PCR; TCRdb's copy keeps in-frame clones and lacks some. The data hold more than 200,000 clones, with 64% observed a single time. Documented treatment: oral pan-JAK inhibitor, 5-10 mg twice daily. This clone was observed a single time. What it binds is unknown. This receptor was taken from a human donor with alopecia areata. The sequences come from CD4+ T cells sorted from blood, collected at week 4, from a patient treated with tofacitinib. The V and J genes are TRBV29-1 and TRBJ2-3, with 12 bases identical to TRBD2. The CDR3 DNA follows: TGCAGCACCTGGACTAGCGGGGCCCAAGATACGCAGTATTTT. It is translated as CSTWTSGAQDTQYF.